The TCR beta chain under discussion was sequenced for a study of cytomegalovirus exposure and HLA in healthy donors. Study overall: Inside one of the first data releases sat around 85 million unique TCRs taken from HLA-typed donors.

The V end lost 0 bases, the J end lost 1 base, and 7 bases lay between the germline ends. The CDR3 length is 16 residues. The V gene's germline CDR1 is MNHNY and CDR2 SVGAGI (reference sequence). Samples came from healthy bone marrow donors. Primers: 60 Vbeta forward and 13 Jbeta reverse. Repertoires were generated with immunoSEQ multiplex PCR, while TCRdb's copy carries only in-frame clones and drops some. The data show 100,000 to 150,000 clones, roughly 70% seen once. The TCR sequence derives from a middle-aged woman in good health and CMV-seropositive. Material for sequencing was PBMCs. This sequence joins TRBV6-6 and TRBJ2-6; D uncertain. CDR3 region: CASSYSRESGANVLTF. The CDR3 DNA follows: TGTGCCAGCAGTTACTCACGCGAGTCTGGGGCCAACGTCCTGACTTTC.